Below are 23 T cell receptor beta chains sequenced from a single sample in a study of cytomegalovirus exposure and HLA in healthy donors. This PCR relied on a set of 60 Vbeta primers and 13 Jbeta primers. Clones were sequenced by immunoSEQ multiplex PCR, and TCRdb holds only the in-frame ones, with some missing. This repertoire shows about 160,000 clones, roughly 80% found once; its top ten account for about 1.9%. Sequencing was carried out using PBMCs. These receptors originate from a female donor in good health and CMV-seronegative.

The V gene is TRBV5-1, the J gene TRBJ2-2, with no clear D. The germline V and J ends were trimmed by 0 bases and 6 bases, with 6 bases remaining between them. The CDR3 sequence is 13 residues long. Germline V gene data show CDR1 as SGHRS and CDR2 as YFSETQ. CDR3 sequence: CASSLAEAGELFF. In DNA, the CDR3 is TGCGCCAGCAGCTTGGCCGAGGCCGGGGAGCTGTTTTTT.

The chain is built from TRBV9 and TRBJ1-4, with a possible D match to TRBD1 (5 bases). The germline V gene encodes CDR1 SGDLS and CDR2 YYNGEE. The CDR3 length is 15 residues. V dropped 6 bases and J dropped 0 bases, with 12 bases sitting between them. The CDR3 loop is CASNGGDATNEKLFF. As DNA, the CDR3 is TGTGCCAGCAACGGGGGGGATGCAACTAATGAAAAACTGTTTTTT.

This chain uses TRBV9 with TRBJ2-1; TRBD1 matches at 9 bases. Germline loops: CDR1 SGDLS, CDR2 YYNGEE. V lost 3 bases and J lost 6; bases outside the gene matches: 7. There are 15 residues in the CDR3. The CDR3 reads CASSAAGTGPNEQFF. The CDR3 DNA reads TGTGCCAGCAGCGCCGCCGGGACAGGGCCCAATGAGCAGTTCTTC. The whole variable domain, filled in from reference TRBV9 and TRBJ2-1, reads DSGVTQTPKHLITATGQRVTLRCSPRSGDLSVYWYQQSLDQGLQFLIQYYNGEERAKGNILERFSAQQFPDLHSELNLSSLELGDSALYFCASSAAGTGPNEQFFGPGTRLTVL.

This clone was seen only a few times. J is TRBJ2-1 and V is TRBV21-1; the table's D call of TRBD1 was not tested on the DNA. TRBV21-1 is deemed a pseudogene. CDR3 size: 14 residues. Here the CDR3 DNA reads TGTGCCAGCAGGACGGGACAGGGGTGTCCGGAGCAGTTCTTC. Translating it yields CASRTGQGCPEQFF.

About this clone itself: In the same sample, other DNA sequences code for this CDR3. The CDR3 spells CASSPGTSGSYEQYF. Here the CDR3 DNA reads TGTGCCAGCAGCCCCGGGACTAGCGGGAGTTACGAGCAGTACTTC. The rearrangement uses TRBV9 and TRBJ2-7; 14 bases align to TRBD2. With V trimmed by 4 bases and J by 4 bases, 4 bases remained unmatched. The CDR3 is 15 residues long. Looked up from germline, CDR1 is SGDLS and CDR2 is YYNGEE.

The rearrangement joins TRBV6-1 to TRBJ1-2; 7 bases are shared with TRBD1. This CDR3 has 13 residues. CDR1 is MNHNS, CDR2 SASEGT, per germline. Trimming at V came to 4 bases and at J to 10 bases, leaving 9 bases not matched to a gene. The CDR3 region has the DNA TGTGCCAGCAGTGCCAACCGGGACAGCGTCTACACCTTC. It specifies CASSANRDSVYTF.

V and J are TRBV6-1 and TRBJ2-7; maybe TRBD1 (5 bases). The CDR3 runs 14 residues. Looked up from germline, CDR1 is MNHNS and CDR2 is SASEGT. Trimming stripped 5 bases from V and 3 bases from J, with 14 bases between. CDR3 in amino acids: CASSRLRDDYEQYF. In DNA, the CDR3 is TGTGCCAGCAGTCGACTCAGGGATGACTACGAGCAGTACTTC.

The rearrangement links TRBV5-5 to TRBJ2-1; 13 bases agree with TRBD2. V gave up 2 bases and J gave up 10 bases; unmatched junction bases: 6. Germline assignment: CDR1 SGHKS and CDR2 YYEKEE (reference sequence). The CDR3 consists of 15 residues. In nucleotides, the CDR3 is TGTGCCAGCAGCTTTACTAGCGGGGGGGCCAGGGAGCAGTTCTTC. It encodes CASSFTSGGAREQFF.

Only one count was recorded for this clone. This chain connects TRBV6-1 to TRBJ2-2, with TRBD2 as a possible D gene (6 bases). Germline V CDR1 and CDR2: MNHNS, SASEGT. The V end lost 8 bases, the J end lost 5 bases, and 12 bases lay between the germline ends. CDR3 length equals 13 residues. The CDR3: CASSWDWTGELFF. The CDR3 bases are TGTGCCAGCTCCTGGGACTGGACCGGGGAGCTGTTTTTT.

The chain is built from TRBV5-1 and TRBJ2-3; D is perhaps TRBD2 (6 bases). The CDR3 totals 16 residues. Trimming took 0 bases from V and 2 from J, leaving 13 bases between them. Germline V gene data show CDR1 as SGHRS and CDR2 as YFSETQ. The CDR3 bases are TGCGCCAGCAGCTTGGAGGGGCGGGGACCCACAGATACGCAGTATTTT. It codes for CASSLEGRGPTDTQYF.

In this sample, this clone turned up a few times. The chain combines TRBV9 with TRBJ2-7; 9 nucleotides match TRBD2. With V trimmed by 3 bases and J by 3 bases, 13 bases remained unmatched. The CDR3 totals 17 residues. CDR1 is SGDLS and CDR2 is YYNGEE in the germline V gene. This CDR3 is CASSEQPSGALLYEQYF. Here the CDR3 DNA reads TGTGCCAGCAGCGAGCAACCTAGCGGGGCCCTCCTCTACGAGCAGTACTTC.

This chain's CDR3 is CSVPTGGVGSPLHF. The CDR3 coding sequence is TGCAGCGTTCCGACAGGGGGCGTGGGCTCACCCCTCCACTTT. The V call is TRBV29-1, the J call TRBJ1-6; the match to TRBD1 covers 10 bases. The CDR3 length is 14 residues. With V trimmed by 5 bases and J by 10 bases, 8 bases remained unmatched. CDR1 and CDR2 (germline): SQVTM, ANQGSEA.

The V call is TRBV6-5, the J call TRBJ1-1; TRBD1 is a possible D gene (5 bases). There are 15 residues in the CDR3. Trimming left V 5 bases short and J 1 base short, with 14 bases between. Germline V gene data show CDR1 as MNHEY and CDR2 as SVGAGI. The CDR3 here is CASSPLGPGNTEAFF. The DNA for the CDR3 is TGTGCCAGCAGTCCCCTGGGGCCCGGGAACACTGAAGCTTTCTTT.

The V gene is TRBV6-1, the J gene TRBJ2-3; D remains unclear. This CDR3 has 13 amino acids. Trimming took 8 bases from V and 0 from J, leaving 9 bases between them. Germline assignment: CDR1 MNHNS and CDR2 SASEGT. In nucleotides, the CDR3 is TGTGCCAGCGAGAAACCGAGCACAGATACGCAGTATTTT. The encoded protein is CASEKPSTDTQYF.

This clone was observed once. The chain has TRBV7-3 and TRBJ1-1, with TRBD1 matching over 8 bases. Looked up from germline, CDR1 is SGHTA and CDR2 is FQGTGA. There are 14 residues in the CDR3. After removal of 2 bases from V and 7 bases from J, the junction contained 6 bases not matched to a gene. The CDR3 protein is CASSLSRTGSEAFF. CDR3 bases: TGTGCCAGCAGCTTATCTAGGACAGGGAGTGAAGCTTTCTTT.

This rearrangement joins TRBV19 to TRBJ2-7, with TRBD2 matching over 7 bases. CDR1 is LNHDA and CDR2 is SQIVND in the germline V gene (reference sequence). The V segment lost 1 base and the J segment 2 bases; nucleotides outside the gene matches: 2. The CDR3 spans 14 residues. In nucleotides, the CDR3 is TGTGCCAGTAGTATAGCCGCGGGAGCCTACGAGCAGTACTTC. Its protein is CASSIAAGAYEQYF.

This clone was picked up a small number of times. The chain employs TRBV18 and TRBJ1-3, with D tentatively TRBD1 (5 bases). The CDR3 length is 16 residues. Trimming removed 6 bases from V and 0 bases from J, with 15 bases in between. Looked up from germline, CDR1 is KGHSH and CDR2 is LQKENI. As DNA, the CDR3 is TGTGCCAGCTCGGCCTGGGGGGAGAGCTCTGGAAACACCATATATTTT. Its protein is CASSAWGESSGNTIYF.

The chain has TRBV7-3 and TRBJ2-7; D possibly corresponds to TRBD1 (6 bases). Germline-derived CDR1 and CDR2 are SGHTA and FQGTGA. This CDR3 comprises 13 residues. The ends were cut back, 5 bases at V and 6 bases at J, with 14 bases in the middle. The CDR3 bases are TGTGCCAGCAGCGTACAGGGAACCGGCGAGCAGTACTTC. Its protein product is CASSVQGTGEQYF. Based on the CDR3 plus reference TRBV7-3 and TRBJ2-7, the full variable domain is GAGVSQTPSNKVTEKGKYVELRCDPISGHTALYWYRQSLGQGPEFLIYFQGTGAADDSGLPNDRFFAVRPEGSVSTLKIQRTERGDSAVYLCASSVQGTGEQYFGPGTRLTVT.

This chain links TRBV6-6 with TRBJ1-2; maybe TRBD1 (6 bases). The CDR3 length is 12 residues. Looked up from germline, CDR1 is MNHNY and CDR2 is SVGAGI (reference sequence). V was trimmed by 5 bases and J by 2 bases, leaving 6 bases between them. For the CDR3, the DNA is TGTGCCAGCAGTACAGGGAACTATGGCTACACCTTC. Protein product: CASSTGNYGYTF.

This clone is a singleton in its sample. The sample carries other DNA sequences with the same CDR3. The rearrangement uses TRBV5-1 and TRBJ1-1; D gene unclear. V was shortened by 1 base and J by 1 base, with 8 bases between the two germline ends. The CDR3 has 14 residues. Germline values: CDR1 SGHRS, CDR2 YFSETQ. The CDR3 loop is CASSLTGGNTEAFF. The CDR3 DNA follows: TGCGCCAGCAGCTTGACTGGAGGGAACACTGAAGCTTTCTTT.

V usage is TRBV7-9 and J usage is TRBJ2-3; 8 bases line up with TRBD1. The CDR3 covers 14 residues. Germline values: CDR1 SEHNR, CDR2 FQNEAQ (reference sequence). The J segment lost 5 bases and the V segment lost 2 bases, leaving 3 bases of the junction unmatched. The CDR3 DNA follows: TGTGCCAGCAGCTTACTACAGGGGGTAGATACGCAGTATTTT. Protein product: CASSLLQGVDTQYF.

Only one count was recorded for this clone. The V call is TRBV13, the J call TRBJ2-3, with D unclear. Germline CDR1 and CDR2: PRHDT and FYEKMQ (reference sequence). The CDR3 runs to 11 residues. The ends were cut back, 5 bases at V and 5 bases at J, with 5 bases in the middle. The CDR3 bases are TGTGCCAGCAGCCCTAGAGATACGCAGTATTTT. As protein: CASSPRDTQYF.

The V and J genes are TRBV5-1 and TRBJ1-1; D may be TRBD1 (5 bases). The CDR3 has 14 amino acids. Germline loops: CDR1 SGHRS, CDR2 YFSETQ. V lost 3 bases and J 1 base, leaving 10 bases between the germline ends. CDR3 protein: CASSSDSQNTEAFF. CDR3 DNA: TGCGCCAGCAGCTCCGACAGCCAGAACACTGAAGCTTTCTTT.